This T cell receptor (beta chain) was obtained from a study of OX40 agonist ivuxolimab in advanced cancers. The method was immunoSEQ multiplex PCR; TCRdb's version includes in-frame clones alone and lacks a portion of them. The sample records about 74,000 clones, around nine tenths being singletons. Regarding this clone: Its specificity is unknown.

General study results and limits: More expanded clones were found, on average, in CD8+ than in CD4+ T cells. Dose levels from 0.1 to 3.0 mg/kg saw CD4+ and CD8+ blood T cells expand clonally by week 6.

J was trimmed by 0 bases and V by 2 bases; bases with no gene match: 2. CDR3 size: 14 residues. CDR1 is SGHRS, CDR2 YFSETQ, per germline. Sequencing used CD4+ or CD8+ T cells sorted from blood, obtained in a trial of the OX40 agonist ivuxolimab. The chain couples TRBV5-1 to TRBJ2-7, with 7 bases identical to TRBD1. The receptor was isolated from an adult with an advanced solid tumor such as melanoma, head and neck, liver or kidney cancer. CDR3 sequence: CASSLGTVSYEQYF. DNA of the CDR3: TGCGCCAGCAGCTTAGGGACAGTCTCCTACGAGCAGTACTTC.